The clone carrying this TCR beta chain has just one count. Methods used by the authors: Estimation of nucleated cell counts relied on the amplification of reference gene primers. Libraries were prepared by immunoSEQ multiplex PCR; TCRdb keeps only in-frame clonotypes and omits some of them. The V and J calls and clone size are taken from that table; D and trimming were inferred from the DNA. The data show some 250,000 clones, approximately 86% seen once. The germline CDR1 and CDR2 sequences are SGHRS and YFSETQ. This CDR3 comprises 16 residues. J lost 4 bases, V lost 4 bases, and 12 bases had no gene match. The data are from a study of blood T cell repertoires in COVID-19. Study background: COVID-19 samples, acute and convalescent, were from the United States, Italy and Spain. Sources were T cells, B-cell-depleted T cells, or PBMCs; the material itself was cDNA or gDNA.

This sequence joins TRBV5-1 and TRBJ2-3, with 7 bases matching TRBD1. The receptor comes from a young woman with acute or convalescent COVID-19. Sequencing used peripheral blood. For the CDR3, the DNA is TGCGCCAGCAGCCCCATTTGGGCAGGGGGACCAGATACGCAGTATTTT. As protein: CASSPIWAGGPDTQYF.